This T cell receptor beta chain came from a study of cytomegalovirus exposure and HLA in healthy donors. Study-level findings and limits: Per published reports, the classifier diagnosed cytomegalovirus status with high specificity and sensitivity. In an earlier analysis, about 87% or about 30%: the productive usage of most TCR beta V segments.

Unmatched junction bases numbered 7, after V lost 0 bases and J lost 7 bases. In germline, CDR1 is LGHNA, CDR2 YSLEER. The CDR3 extends over 16 amino acids. Vbeta (60) and Jbeta (13) primers were used in the PCR. In the authors' methods: Among the unique TCR beta chains that a later analysis counted, about 85 million in all, some 10 million were shared. The method was immunoSEQ multiplex PCR; TCRdb's version includes in-frame clones alone and lacks a portion of them. V and J calls and clone size come straight from that table; D and trimming were deduced from the DNA. The data hold roughly 100,000 clones, with 78% observed a single time. Regarding this clone: Antigen: not known.

The sequenced material came from PBMCs. The chain combines TRBV4-3 with TRBJ1-4; 8 nucleotides agree with TRBD1. The receptor was isolated from a woman between 55 and 75 years old in good health and CMV-seronegative. CDR3 in DNA: TGCGCCAGCAGCCAAGACCCACAGGGGGTAGGTGAAAAACTGTTTTTT. Amino acid sequence: CASSQDPQGVGEKLFF.